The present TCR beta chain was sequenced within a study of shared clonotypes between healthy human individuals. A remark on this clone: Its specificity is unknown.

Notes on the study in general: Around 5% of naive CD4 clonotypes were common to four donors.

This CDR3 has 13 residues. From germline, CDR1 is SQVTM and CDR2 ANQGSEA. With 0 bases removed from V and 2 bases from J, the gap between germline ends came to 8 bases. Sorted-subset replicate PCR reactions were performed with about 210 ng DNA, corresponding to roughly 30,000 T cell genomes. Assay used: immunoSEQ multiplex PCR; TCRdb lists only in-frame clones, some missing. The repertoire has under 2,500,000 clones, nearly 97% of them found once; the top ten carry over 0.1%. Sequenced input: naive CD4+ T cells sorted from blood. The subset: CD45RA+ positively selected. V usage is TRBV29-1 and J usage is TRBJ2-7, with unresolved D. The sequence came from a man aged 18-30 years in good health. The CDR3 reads CSVEDGRPYEQYF. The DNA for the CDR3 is TGCAGCGTTGAAGATGGACGGCCCTACGAGCAGTACTTC.